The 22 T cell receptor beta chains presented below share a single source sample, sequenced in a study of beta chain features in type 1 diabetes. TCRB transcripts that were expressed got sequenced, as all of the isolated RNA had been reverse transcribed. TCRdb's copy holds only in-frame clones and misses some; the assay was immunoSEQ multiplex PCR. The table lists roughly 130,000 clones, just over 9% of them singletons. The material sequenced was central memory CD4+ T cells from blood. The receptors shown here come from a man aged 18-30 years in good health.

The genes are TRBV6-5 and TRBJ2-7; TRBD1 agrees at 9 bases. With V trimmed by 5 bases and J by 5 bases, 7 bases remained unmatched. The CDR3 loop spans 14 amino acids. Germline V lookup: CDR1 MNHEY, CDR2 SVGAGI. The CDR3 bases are TGTGCCAGCAGTCCCCGGGACAGGGTCGACGAGCAGTACTTC. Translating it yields CASSPRDRVDEQYF.

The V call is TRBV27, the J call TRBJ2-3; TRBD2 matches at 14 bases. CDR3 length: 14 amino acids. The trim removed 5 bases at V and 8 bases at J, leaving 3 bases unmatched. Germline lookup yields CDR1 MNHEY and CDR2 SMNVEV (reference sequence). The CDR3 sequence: CASSPTSGGGTQYF. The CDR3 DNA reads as TGTGCCAGCAGTCCGACTAGCGGGGGGGGTACGCAGTATTTT.

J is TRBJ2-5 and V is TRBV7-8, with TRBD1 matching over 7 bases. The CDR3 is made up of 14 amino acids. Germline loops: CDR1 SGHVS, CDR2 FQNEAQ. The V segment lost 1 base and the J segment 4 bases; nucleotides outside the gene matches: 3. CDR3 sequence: CASSLEGALETQYF. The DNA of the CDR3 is TGTGCCAGCAGCTTAGAGGGGGCCTTAGAGACCCAGTACTTC.

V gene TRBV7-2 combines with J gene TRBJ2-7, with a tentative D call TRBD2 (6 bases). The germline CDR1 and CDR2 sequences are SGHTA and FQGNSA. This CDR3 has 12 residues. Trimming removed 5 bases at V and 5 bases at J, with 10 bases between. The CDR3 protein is CASSIGRNEQYF. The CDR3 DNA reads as TGTGCCAGCAGCATAGGGAGGAACGAGCAGTACTTC.

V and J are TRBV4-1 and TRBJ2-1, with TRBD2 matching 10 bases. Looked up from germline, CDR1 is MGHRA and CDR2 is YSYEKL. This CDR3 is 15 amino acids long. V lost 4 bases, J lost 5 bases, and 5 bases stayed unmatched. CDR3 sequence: CASSRTSGANNEQFF. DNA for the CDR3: TGCGCCAGCAGCCGCACTAGCGGGGCAAACAATGAGCAGTTCTTC.

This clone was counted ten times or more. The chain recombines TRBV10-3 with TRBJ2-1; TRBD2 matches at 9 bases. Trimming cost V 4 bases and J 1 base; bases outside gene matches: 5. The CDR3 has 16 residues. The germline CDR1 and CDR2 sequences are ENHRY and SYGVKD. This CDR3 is CAISGISGGSYNEQFF. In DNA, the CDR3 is TGTGCCATCAGTGGAATTAGCGGGGGATCCTACAATGAGCAGTTCTTC.

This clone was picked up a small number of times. DNA for the CDR3: TGTGCCAGTGGGTTGGGACAGGGAAATGGCTACACCTTC. Its protein product is CASGLGQGNGYTF. This sequence joins TRBV5-4 and TRBJ1-2; 9 bases agree with TRBD1. The trim removed 8 bases at V and 6 bases at J, leaving 8 bases unmatched. The CDR3 sequence is 13 residues long. Germline V CDR1 and CDR2: SGHNT, YYREEE (reference sequence).

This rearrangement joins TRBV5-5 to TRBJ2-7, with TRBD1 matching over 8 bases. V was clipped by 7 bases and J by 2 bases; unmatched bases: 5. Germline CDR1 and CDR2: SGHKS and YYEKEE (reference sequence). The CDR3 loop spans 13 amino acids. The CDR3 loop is CASSPGGTYEQYF. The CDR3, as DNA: TGTGCCAGCTCCCCAGGGGGCACCTACGAGCAGTACTTC.

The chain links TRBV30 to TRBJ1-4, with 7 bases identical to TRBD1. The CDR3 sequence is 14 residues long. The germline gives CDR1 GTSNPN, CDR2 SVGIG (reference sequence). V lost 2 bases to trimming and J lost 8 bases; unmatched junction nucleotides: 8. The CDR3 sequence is CAWSLSTGVEKLFF. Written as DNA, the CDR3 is TGTGCCTGGAGTCTCTCAACAGGGGTCGAAAAACTGTTTTTT. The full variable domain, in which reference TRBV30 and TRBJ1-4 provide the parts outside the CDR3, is SQTIHQWPATLVQPVGSPLSLECTVEGTSNPNLYWYRQAAGRGLQLLFYSVGIGQISSEVPQNLSASRPQDRQFILSSKKLLLSDSGFYLCAWSLSTGVEKLFFGSGTQLSVL.

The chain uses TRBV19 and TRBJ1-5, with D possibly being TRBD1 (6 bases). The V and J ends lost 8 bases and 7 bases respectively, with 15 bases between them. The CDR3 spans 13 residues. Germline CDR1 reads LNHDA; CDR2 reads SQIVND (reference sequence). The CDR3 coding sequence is TGTGCCAGTGAGGGGGATCTCGACCAGCCCCAGCATTTT. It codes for CASEGDLDQPQHF.

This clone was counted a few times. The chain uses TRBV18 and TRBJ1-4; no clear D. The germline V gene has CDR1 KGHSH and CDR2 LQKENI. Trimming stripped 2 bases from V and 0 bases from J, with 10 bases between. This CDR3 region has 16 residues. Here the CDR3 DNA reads TGTGCCAGCTCACCAAGCGTGGCAGCAACTAATGAAAAACTGTTTTTT. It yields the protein CASSPSVAATNEKLFF. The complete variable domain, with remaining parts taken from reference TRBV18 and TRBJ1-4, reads NAGVMQNPRHLVRRRGQEARLRCSPMKGHSHVYWYRQLPEEGLKFMVYLQKENIIDESGMPKERFSAEFPKEGPSILRIQQVVRGDSAAYFCASSPSVAATNEKLFFGSGTQLSVL.

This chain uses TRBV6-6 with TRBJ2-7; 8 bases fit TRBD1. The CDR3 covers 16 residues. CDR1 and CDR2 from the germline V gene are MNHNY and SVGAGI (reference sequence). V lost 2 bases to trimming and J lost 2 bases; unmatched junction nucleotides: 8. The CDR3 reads CASSYTTGQGTYEQYF. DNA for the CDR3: TGTGCCAGCAGTTACACTACTGGACAGGGTACCTACGAGCAGTACTTC.

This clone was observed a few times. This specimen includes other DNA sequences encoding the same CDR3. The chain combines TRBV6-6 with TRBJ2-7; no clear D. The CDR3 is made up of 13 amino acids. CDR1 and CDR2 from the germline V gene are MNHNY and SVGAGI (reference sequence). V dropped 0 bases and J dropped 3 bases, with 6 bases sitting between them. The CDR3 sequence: CASSYSSDYEQYF. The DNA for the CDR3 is TGTGCCAGCAGTTACTCGTCAGACTACGAGCAGTACTTC.

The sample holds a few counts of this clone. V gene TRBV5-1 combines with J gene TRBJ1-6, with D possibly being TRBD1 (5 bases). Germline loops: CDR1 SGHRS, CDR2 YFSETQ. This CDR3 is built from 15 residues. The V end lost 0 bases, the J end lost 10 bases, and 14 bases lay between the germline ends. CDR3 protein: CASSLAGIFESPLHF. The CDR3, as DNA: TGCGCCAGCAGCTTGGCAGGGATTTTTGAATCACCCCTCCACTTT.

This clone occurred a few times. CDR3 DNA: TGTGCCAGCAGCTTATGGCTAGCGGGTTACAATGAGCAGTTCTTC. It codes for CASSLWLAGYNEQFF. The chain has TRBV13 and TRBJ2-1, with 8 bases lining up with TRBD2. J lost 4 bases, V lost 2 bases, and 4 bases had no gene match. Germline V gives CDR1 PRHDT, CDR2 FYEKMQ (reference sequence). This CDR3 is 15 amino acids long. Variable domain in full (rest from reference TRBV13 and TRBJ2-1): AAGVIQSPRHLIKEKRETATLKCYPIPRHDTVYWYQQGPGQDPQFLISFYEKMQSDKGSIPDRFSAQQFSDYHSELNMSSLELGDSALYFCASSLWLAGYNEQFFGPGTRLTVL.

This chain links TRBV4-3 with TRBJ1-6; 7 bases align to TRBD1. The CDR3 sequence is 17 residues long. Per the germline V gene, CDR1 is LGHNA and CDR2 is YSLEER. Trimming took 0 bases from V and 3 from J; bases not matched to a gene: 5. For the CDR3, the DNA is TGCGCCAGCAGCCAAGATAGACAGGGCTTCTATAATTCACCCCTCCACTTT. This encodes CASSQDRQGFYNSPLHF.

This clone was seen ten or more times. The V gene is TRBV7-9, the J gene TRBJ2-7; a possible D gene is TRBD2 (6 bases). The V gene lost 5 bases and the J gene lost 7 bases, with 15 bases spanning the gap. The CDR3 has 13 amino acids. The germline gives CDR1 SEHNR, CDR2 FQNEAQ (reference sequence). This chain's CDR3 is CASSQGGAREQYF. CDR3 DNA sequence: TGTGCCAGCAGCCAAGGCGGGGCCCGGGAGCAGTACTTC.

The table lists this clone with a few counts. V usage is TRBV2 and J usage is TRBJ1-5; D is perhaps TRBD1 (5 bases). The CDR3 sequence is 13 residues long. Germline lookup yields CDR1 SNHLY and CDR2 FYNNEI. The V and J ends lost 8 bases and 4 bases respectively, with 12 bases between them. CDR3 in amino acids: CASGGDGNQPQHF. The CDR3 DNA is TGTGCCAGCGGGGGGGACGGGAATCAGCCCCAGCATTTT.

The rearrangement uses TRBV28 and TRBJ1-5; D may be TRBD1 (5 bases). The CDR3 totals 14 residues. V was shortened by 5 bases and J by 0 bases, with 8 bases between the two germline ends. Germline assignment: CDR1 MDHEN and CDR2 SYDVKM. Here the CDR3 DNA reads TGTGCCAGCAGTCCAGGGATTAGCAATCAGCCCCAGCATTTT. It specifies CASSPGISNQPQHF.

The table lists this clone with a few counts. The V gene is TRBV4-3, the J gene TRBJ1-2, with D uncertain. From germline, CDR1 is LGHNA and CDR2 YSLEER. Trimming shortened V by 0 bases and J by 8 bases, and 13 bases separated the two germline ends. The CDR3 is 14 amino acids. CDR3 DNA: TGCGCCAGCAGCCAAGATTATTCGGGTCAAGGCTACACCTTC. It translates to CASSQDYSGQGYTF.

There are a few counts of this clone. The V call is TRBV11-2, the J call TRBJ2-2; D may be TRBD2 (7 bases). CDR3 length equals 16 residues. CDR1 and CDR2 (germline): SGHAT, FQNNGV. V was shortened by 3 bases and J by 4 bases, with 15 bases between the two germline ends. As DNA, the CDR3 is TGTGCCAGCAGCTTGGAGGGGGGGCTAGCCACCGGGGAGCTGTTTTTT. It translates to CASSLEGGLATGELFF.

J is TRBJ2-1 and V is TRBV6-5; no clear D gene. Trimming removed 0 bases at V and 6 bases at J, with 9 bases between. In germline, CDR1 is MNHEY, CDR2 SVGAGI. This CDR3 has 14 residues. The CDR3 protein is CASSYSTASNEQFF. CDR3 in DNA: TGTGCCAGCAGTTACTCGACGGCTAGCAATGAGCAGTTCTTC.